This T cell receptor beta chain was identified in a study of T cell repertoires in cytomegalovirus infection. Looking at the study overall: Indications came from public TCR beta signatures; they pointed to CMV infection and to a matching HLA type.

MiXCR was run by TCRdb on the reads, yielding one entry per CDR3 protein. The table includes about 60,000 distinct CDR3 sequences, about 30% detected once. V was pared by 0 bases and J by 6 bases, with 6 bases between. The CDR3 length is 13 residues. Germline values: CDR1 SGHTA, CDR2 FQGNSA. This clonotype was counted at least ten times. Its antigen is currently unknown. Notes on the study in general: Clonotype analysis showed dominance of the ex vivo response by HLA-C-restricted CMV-specific TCR beta clonotypes. Carriers of CMV and the relevant HLA type were discriminated by public TCR beta frequency.

This chain joins TRBV7-2 and TRBJ2-1; D unresolved. The clonotype was recovered from a human donor in good health (CMV status not recorded). Some clones in this sample may be carry-over from other donors' samples. The sequencing input was PBMCs, sequenced either directly or after in vitro stimulation (not recorded which). Here the CDR3 reads CASSLAHTNEQFF. In DNA, the CDR3 is TGTGCCAGCAGCTTAGCACATACCAATGAGCAGTTCTTC.